This TCR beta chain was captured in a study of T cell responses to AZD1222 COVID-19 vaccine. Method: immunoSEQ multiplex PCR; TCRdb's copy keeps in-frame clones and lacks some. The sample gives 150,000 or so clones, over 75% of which show up once; 1.4% is in the top ten. The sequence derives from an adult in good health. The sequences come from peripheral blood, collected on day 0 of AZD1222 vaccination.

CDR3 sequence reads: CASSLGGTRLYNEQFF. In DNA, the CDR3 is TGTGCCAGCAGCTTAGGCGGGACTAGACTCTACAATGAGCAGTTCTTC. This sequence joins TRBV7-8 and TRBJ2-1; 8 nucleotides line up with TRBD2. This CDR3 has 16 amino acids. Germline loops: CDR1 SGHVS, CDR2 FQNEAQ. J lost 3 bases, V lost 1 base, and 5 bases had no gene match. Supplemented by reference TRBV7-8 and TRBJ2-1, the full variable domain reads GAGVSQSPRYKVAKRGQDVALRCDPISGHVSLFWYQQALGQGPEFLTYFQNEAQLDKSGLPSDRFFAERPEGSVSTLKIQRTQQEDSAVYLCASSLGGTRLYNEQFFGPGTRLTVL.